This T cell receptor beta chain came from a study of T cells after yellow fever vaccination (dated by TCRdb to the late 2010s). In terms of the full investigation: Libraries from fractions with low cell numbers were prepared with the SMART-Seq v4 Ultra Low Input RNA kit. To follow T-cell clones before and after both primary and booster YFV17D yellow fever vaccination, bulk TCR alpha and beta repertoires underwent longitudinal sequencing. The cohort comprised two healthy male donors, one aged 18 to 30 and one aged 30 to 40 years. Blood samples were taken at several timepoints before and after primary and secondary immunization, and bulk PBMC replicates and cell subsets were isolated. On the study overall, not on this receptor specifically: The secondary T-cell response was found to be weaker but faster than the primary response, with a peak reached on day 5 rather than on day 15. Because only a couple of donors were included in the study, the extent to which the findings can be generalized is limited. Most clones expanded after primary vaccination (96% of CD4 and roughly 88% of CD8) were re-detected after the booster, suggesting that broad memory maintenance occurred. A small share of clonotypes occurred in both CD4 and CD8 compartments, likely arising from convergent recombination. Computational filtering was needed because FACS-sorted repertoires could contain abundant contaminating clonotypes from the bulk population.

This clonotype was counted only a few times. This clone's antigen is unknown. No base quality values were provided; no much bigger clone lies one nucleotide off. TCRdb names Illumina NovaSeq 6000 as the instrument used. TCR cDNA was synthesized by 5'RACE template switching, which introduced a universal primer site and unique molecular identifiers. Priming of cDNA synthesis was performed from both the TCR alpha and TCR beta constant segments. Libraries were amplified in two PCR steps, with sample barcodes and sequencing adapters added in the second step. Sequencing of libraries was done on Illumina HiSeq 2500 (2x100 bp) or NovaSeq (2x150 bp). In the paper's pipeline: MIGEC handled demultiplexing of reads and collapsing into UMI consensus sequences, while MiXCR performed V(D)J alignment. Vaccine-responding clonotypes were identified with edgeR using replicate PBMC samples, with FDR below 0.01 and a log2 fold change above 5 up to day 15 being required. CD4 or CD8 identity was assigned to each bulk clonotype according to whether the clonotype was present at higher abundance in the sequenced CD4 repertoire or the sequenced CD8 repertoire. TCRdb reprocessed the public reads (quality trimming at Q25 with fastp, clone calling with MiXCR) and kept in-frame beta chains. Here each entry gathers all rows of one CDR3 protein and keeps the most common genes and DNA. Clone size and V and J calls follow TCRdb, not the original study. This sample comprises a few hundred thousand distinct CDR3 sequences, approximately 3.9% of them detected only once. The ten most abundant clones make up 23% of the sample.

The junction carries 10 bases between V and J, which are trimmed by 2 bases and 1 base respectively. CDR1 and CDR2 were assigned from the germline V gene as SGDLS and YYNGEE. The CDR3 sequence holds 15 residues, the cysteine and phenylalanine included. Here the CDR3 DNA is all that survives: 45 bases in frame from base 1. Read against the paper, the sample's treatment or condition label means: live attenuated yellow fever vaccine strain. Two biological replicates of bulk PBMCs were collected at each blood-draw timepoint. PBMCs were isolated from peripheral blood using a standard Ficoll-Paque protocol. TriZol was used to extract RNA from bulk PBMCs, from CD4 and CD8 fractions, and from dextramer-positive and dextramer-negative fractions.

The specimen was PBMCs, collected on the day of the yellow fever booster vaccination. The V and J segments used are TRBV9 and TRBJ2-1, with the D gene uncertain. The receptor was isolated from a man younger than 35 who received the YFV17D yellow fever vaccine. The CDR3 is CASSVIGQSYNEQFF. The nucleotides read TGTGCCAGCAGCGTCATTGGCCAATCCTACAATGAGCAGTTCTTC.